Listed below are T cell receptor beta chains from one sample, sequenced in a study of T cell responses to AZD1222 COVID-19 vaccine. The table came from immunoSEQ multiplex PCR; TCRdb's copy has only in-frame clones and leaves some out. The sample yields tens of thousands of clones, approximately 85% seen once. Here the sequenced sample was peripheral blood, taken 28 days after the second AZD1222 dose. The origin of the receptors is an adult who received the AZD1222 COVID-19 vaccine. Each CDR3 is given with its conserved first and last residue. Fields, in order: clone size, D gene, V gene, J gene, CDR3 DNA, CDR3 protein. A D gene is named only where the DNA matches it firmly. Rows give clone size only sometimes, using once, few, many, or a class for an expanded clone.

abundance: NA
d_gene: TRBD2
v_gene: TRBV19
j_gene: TRBJ2-1
CDR3nt: TGTGCCAGTAGTATTGGAAGCGGGGGGGCCTACAATGAGCAGTTCTTC
CDR3aa: CASSIGSGGAYNEQFF

abundance: NA
d_gene: NA
v_gene: TRBV21-1
j_gene: TRBJ1-2
CDR3nt: TGTGCCAGCAGCAAAGCGCTGTTACAGGTTGGGGATAACTATGGCTACACCTTC
CDR3aa: CASSKALLQVGDNYGYTF

abundance: NA
d_gene: NA
v_gene: TRBV18
j_gene: TRBJ1-5
CDR3nt: TGTGCCAGCTCACCACGGCCGGACTATAGCAATCAGCCCCAGCATTTT
CDR3aa: CASSPRPDYSNQPQHF

abundance: NA
d_gene: NA
v_gene: TRBV18
j_gene: TRBJ2-3
CDR3nt: TGTGCCAGCTCACCACTGGCAGGGAAGTGGCAAGATACGCAGTATTTT
CDR3aa: CASSPLAGKWQDTQYF

abundance: NA
d_gene: NA
v_gene: TRBV6-5
j_gene: TRBJ1-1
CDR3nt: TGTGCCAGCAAAACCCCCGGGGGAGCTGAAGCTTTCTTT
CDR3aa: CASKTPGGAEAFF

abundance: once
d_gene: TRBD1
v_gene: TRBV3-1/TRBV3-2
j_gene: TRBJ1-6
CDR3nt: TGTGCCAGCAGCCAATCTATTCGGGCAGGGGGGCCAGGGTCCTATAATTCACCCCTCCACTTT
CDR3aa: CASSQSIRAGGPGSYNSPLHF

abundance: few
d_gene: TRBD2
v_gene: TRBV7-9
j_gene: TRBJ2-3
CDR3nt: TGTGCCAGCAGCTCTGGACTAGCGGGGGGGCCGTCAGATACGCAGTATTTT
CDR3aa: CASSSGLAGGPSDTQYF

abundance: once
d_gene: NA
v_gene: TRBV29-1
j_gene: TRBJ2-2
CDR3nt: TGCAGCGTCAAACAGAACACCGGGGAGCTGTTTTTT
CDR3aa: CSVKQNTGELFF

abundance: NA
d_gene: TRBD1
v_gene: TRBV29-1
j_gene: TRBJ1-5
CDR3nt: TGCAGCGTTGGACAGGGGGATTTCAATCAGCCCCAGCATTTT
CDR3aa: CSVGQGDFNQPQHF

abundance: NA
d_gene: NA
v_gene: TRBV6-1
j_gene: TRBJ2-3
CDR3nt: TGTGCCAGCAGTGGCCAATATTACACAGATACGCAGTATTTT
CDR3aa: CASSGQYYTDTQYF

abundance: NA
d_gene: NA
v_gene: TRBV27
j_gene: TRBJ2-7
CDR3nt: TGTGCCAGCAGTTTATATCCGTGGAGCTCCTACGAGCAGTACTTC
CDR3aa: CASSLYPWSSYEQYF

abundance: once
d_gene: TRBD2
v_gene: TRBV5-1
j_gene: TRBJ2-3
CDR3nt: TGCGCCAGCAGTGTGATAGCGGGCTCTAGCACAGATACGCAGTATTTT
CDR3aa: CASSVIAGSSTDTQYF

abundance: NA
d_gene: NA
v_gene: TRBV12-3/TRBV12-4
j_gene: TRBJ1-1
CDR3nt: TGTGCCAGCAGTTTAACCGAAGCTTTCTTT
CDR3aa: CASSLTEAFF

abundance: NA
d_gene: TRBD1
v_gene: TRBV19
j_gene: TRBJ2-1
CDR3nt: TGTGCCAGTAGTATAGATTGGACAGGGGATCTGTTCTTC
CDR3aa: CASSIDWTGDLFF

abundance: NA
d_gene: TRBD2
v_gene: TRBV6-5
j_gene: TRBJ2-1
CDR3nt: TGTGCCAGCAGTTACTCGACTAGCGTCCCCGATGAGCAGTTCTTC
CDR3aa: CASSYSTSVPDEQFF

abundance: NA
d_gene: TRBD1
v_gene: TRBV19
j_gene: TRBJ1-2
CDR3nt: TGTGCCAGTAGTACGCGAGATAAATCTCCCGGGACAGGTCTATATGGCTACACCTTC
CDR3aa: CASSTRDKSPGTGLYGYTF

abundance: NA
d_gene: NA
v_gene: TRBV6-5
j_gene: TRBJ1-5
CDR3nt: TGTGCCAGCAGTCTACAGAGATATAGCAATCAGCCCCAGCATTTT
CDR3aa: CASSLQRYSNQPQHF

abundance: NA
d_gene: NA
v_gene: TRBV10-1
j_gene: TRBJ2-5
CDR3nt: TGCGCCAGCAGTGGGAACAACCAAGAGACCCAGTACTTC
CDR3aa: CASSGNNQETQYF

abundance: NA
d_gene: NA
v_gene: TRBV28
j_gene: TRBJ1-2
CDR3nt: TGTGCCAGCAGTTTATTGAAGGGGTTGGGAGGCTACACCTTC
CDR3aa: CASSLLKGLGGYTF

abundance: NA
d_gene: NA
v_gene: TRBV6-6
j_gene: TRBJ2-7
CDR3nt: TGTGCCAGCATACAGGCGACAGGTGGACGCTACGAGCAGTACTTC
CDR3aa: CASIQATGGRYEQYF

abundance: NA
d_gene: NA
v_gene: TRBV6-5
j_gene: TRBJ1-4
CDR3nt: TGTGCCAGCAGTTCGCCAAGTCGCGGTGAAAAACTGTTTTTT
CDR3aa: CASSSPSRGEKLFF

abundance: NA
d_gene: NA
v_gene: TRBV28
j_gene: TRBJ1-5
CDR3nt: TGTGCCAGCAGTGGGATGGGCACACATAGGGTAGTTCAGCCCCAGCATTTT
CDR3aa: CASSGMGTHRVVQPQHF

abundance: NA
d_gene: TRBD1
v_gene: TRBV5-6
j_gene: TRBJ2-1
CDR3nt: TGTGCCAGCAGCTTGGTTGGTTGGGGCCAGGGGGATAGTAATGAGCAGTTCTTC
CDR3aa: CASSLVGWGQGDSNEQFF

abundance: NA
d_gene: NA
v_gene: TRBV5-1
j_gene: TRBJ1-4
CDR3nt: TGCGCCAGCAGCTTGGCGAGCAGGGCGAATGAAAAACTGTTTTTT
CDR3aa: CASSLASRANEKLFF

abundance: once
d_gene: TRBD1
v_gene: TRBV6-1
j_gene: TRBJ2-7
CDR3nt: TGTGCCAGCAGTGAGGGACAGGCCATTTACGAGCAGTACTTC
CDR3aa: CASSEGQAIYEQYF

abundance: NA
d_gene: NA
v_gene: TRBV6-2/TRBV6-3
j_gene: TRBJ2-2
CDR3nt: TGTGCCAGCAGTTACAACAGGGCTAACACCGGGGAGCTGTTTTTT
CDR3aa: CASSYNRANTGELFF

abundance: NA
d_gene: NA
v_gene: TRBV27
j_gene: TRBJ2-5
CDR3nt: TGTGCCAGCAGTTTCGGAGCGTCTTCTTTGCAAGAGACCCAGTACTTC
CDR3aa: CASSFGASSLQETQYF

abundance: NA
d_gene: NA
v_gene: TRBV11-2
j_gene: TRBJ2-3
CDR3nt: TGTGCCAGCAGCTTAGGAGTTGGGCCAGTCGGGAATACGCAGTATTTT
CDR3aa: CASSLGVGPVGNTQYF

abundance: NA
d_gene: NA
v_gene: TRBV28
j_gene: TRBJ2-3
CDR3nt: TGTGCCAGCATGTCTCGGCGGGGCACAGATACGCAGTATTTT
CDR3aa: CASMSRRGTDTQYF

abundance: NA
d_gene: NA
v_gene: TRBV5-4
j_gene: TRBJ2-2
CDR3nt: TGTGCCAGCAGCTTGGGGGTTAACACCGGGGAGCTGTTTTTT
CDR3aa: CASSLGVNTGELFF

abundance: NA
d_gene: NA
v_gene: TRBV4-2
j_gene: TRBJ1-5
CDR3nt: TGTGCCAGCAGCCAAGAAAATGGTCAGCCCCAGCATTTT
CDR3aa: CASSQENGQPQHF

abundance: NA
d_gene: TRBD2
v_gene: TRBV3-1/TRBV3-2
j_gene: TRBJ2-4
CDR3nt: TGTGCCAGCAGCCCGGGACTAGACGAGGGCATTCAGTACTTC
CDR3aa: CASSPGLDEGIQYF

abundance: NA
d_gene: NA
v_gene: TRBV25-1
j_gene: TRBJ1-4
CDR3nt: TGTGCCAGCAGTGATTACCGGGCTTCGAATGAAAAACTGTTTTTT
CDR3aa: CASSDYRASNEKLFF

abundance: NA
d_gene: TRBD1
v_gene: TRBV19
j_gene: TRBJ1-1
CDR3nt: TGTGCCAGTAGTGGGCCGACAGGGATACACACTGAAGCTTTCTTT
CDR3aa: CASSGPTGIHTEAFF

abundance: NA
d_gene: NA
v_gene: TRBV13
j_gene: TRBJ2-7
CDR3nt: TGTGCCAGCAGCTTAAAGACCGGGCAGCTGGCCCTCTCCTACGAGCAGTACTTC
CDR3aa: CASSLKTGQLALSYEQYF

abundance: NA
d_gene: NA
v_gene: TRBV19
j_gene: TRBJ1-5
CDR3nt: TGTGCCAGTAGTATAGAGGGGGCAAATCAGCCCCAGCATTTT
CDR3aa: CASSIEGANQPQHF

abundance: NA
d_gene: NA
v_gene: TRBV4-1
j_gene: TRBJ1-1
CDR3nt: TGCGCCAGCAGCCAAGAGGATGGAGGTAACACTGAAGCTTTCTTT
CDR3aa: CASSQEDGGNTEAFF

abundance: once
d_gene: NA
v_gene: TRBV19
j_gene: TRBJ1-5
CDR3nt: TGTGCCAGTATGGGGTGGGGGCTTAGCAATCAGCCCCAGCATTTT
CDR3aa: CASMGWGLSNQPQHF

abundance: NA
d_gene: NA
v_gene: TRBV6-6
j_gene: TRBJ1-2
CDR3nt: TGTGCCAGCAGTTACTCGAACGGCGACTATGGCTACACCTTC
CDR3aa: CASSYSNGDYGYTF

abundance: NA
d_gene: NA
v_gene: TRBV5-4
j_gene: TRBJ1-6
CDR3nt: TGTGCCAGCAGCATTCAGGGGAGAGCATATAATTCACCCCTCCACTTT
CDR3aa: CASSIQGRAYNSPLHF

abundance: NA
d_gene: TRBD2
v_gene: TRBV2
j_gene: TRBJ2-1
CDR3nt: TGTGCCAGCACGAGGCGGGGGGATCACAATGAGCAGTTCTTC
CDR3aa: CASTRRGDHNEQFF

abundance: NA
d_gene: TRBD2
v_gene: TRBV5-1
j_gene: TRBJ2-3
CDR3nt: TGCGCCAGCAGCTCCACTAGCGGGGGAGGGGATACGCAGTATTTT
CDR3aa: CASSSTSGGGDTQYF